This TCR beta chain was retrieved from a study of blood T cell repertoires in COVID-19. Background on the study: Samples representing acute and convalescent COVID-19 were sourced from the United States, Italy and Spain. Nucleic acid was either cDNA or gDNA, and it came from T cells, B-cell-depleted T cells, or PBMCs.

One Seattle source followed patients from active infection through their disease course. In the authors' methods: Reference gene primers were amplified, and this amplification served to estimate nucleated cell counts. TCRdb's copy holds only in-frame clones and misses some; the assay was immunoSEQ multiplex PCR. The DNA was the basis for D and trimming; V, J and clone size are from that table. The data show 450,000 or so clones, about 88% seen once. The CDR3 contains 15 residues. CDR1 is SGHTA, CDR2 FQGNSA, per germline. V was trimmed by 1 base and J by 2 bases, leaving 10 bases between them. What was sequenced was peripheral blood. J is TRBJ2-3 and V is TRBV7-2, with D possibly TRBD1 on 5 matching bases. The receptor was derived from a man aged 18 to 29 with COVID-19, enrolled during active disease. The CDR3 DNA reads TGTGCCAGCAGCTTAGAGGGGCCTCCCACAGATACGCAGTATTTT. Translation gives CASSLEGPPTDTQYF.